These T cell receptor beta chains were read from a single sample in a study of blood T cell repertoires in COVID-19. Repertoires were generated with immunoSEQ multiplex PCR, while TCRdb's copy carries only in-frame clones and drops some. Here the sample spans some 380,000 clones, nearly 90% being singletons. Sequenced: peripheral blood. These receptors all stem from a man aged 18 to 30 with active or convalescent COVID-19. CDR3s include the opening cysteine and the closing phenylalanine or tryptophan. The order of the fields is D gene, J gene, V gene, clone size, CDR3 protein, CDR3 DNA. A D gene is named only where the DNA matches it firmly. A clone size is listed for some rows: how often the clone was seen (once, few, many), or a class if it is expanded.

D: -
J: TRBJ2-5
V: TRBV11-3
size: -
CDR3: CASSEGGETQYF
DNA: TGTGCCAGCAGCGAGGGTGGAGAGACCCAGTACTTC

D: -
J: TRBJ1-1
V: TRBV11-2
size: -
CDR3: CASRVLIAGREAFF
DNA: TGTGCCAGCAGAGTCCTGATCGCGGGCAGGGAAGCTTTCTTT

D: -
J: TRBJ1-4
V: TRBV7-2
size: -
CDR3: CASSFRQAEKLFF
DNA: TGTGCCAGCAGCTTCCGACAGGCCGAAAAACTGTTTTTT

D: -
J: TRBJ1-4
V: TRBV5-1
size: -
CDR3: CASSPRSPTNEKLFF
DNA: TGCGCCAGCAGCCCCAGGTCTCCAACTAATGAAAAACTGTTTTTT

D: -
J: TRBJ2-5
V: TRBV24-1
size: -
CDR3: CATSDSWTGETQYF
DNA: TGTGCCACCAGTGATTCTTGGACGGGGGAGACCCAGTACTTC

D: TRBD1
J: TRBJ1-1
V: TRBV5-5
size: -
CDR3: CASTKIRGESSEAFF
DNA: TGTGCCAGCACCAAAATCAGGGGGGAGTCTTCTGAAGCTTTCTTT

D: TRBD2
J: TRBJ2-1
V: TRBV29-1
size: -
CDR3: CSVEVSGSLKQFF
DNA: TGCAGCGTTGAAGTGAGCGGGAGCTTAAAGCAGTTCTTC

D: -
J: TRBJ1-1
V: TRBV3-1/TRBV3-2
size: -
CDR3: CASSQLYGTEAFF
DNA: TGTGCCAGCAGCCAACTATACGGTACTGAAGCTTTCTTT

D: TRBD1
J: TRBJ1-1
V: TRBV13
size: -
CDR3: CASDRGGNTEAFF
DNA: TGTGCCAGCGACAGGGGAGGGAACACTGAAGCTTTCTTT

D: -
J: TRBJ2-2
V: TRBV11-2
size: -
CDR3: CASSLGLNTGELFF
DNA: TGTGCCAGCAGCTTAGGACTAAACACCGGGGAGCTGTTTTTT

D: TRBD1
J: TRBJ2-3
V: TRBV7-9
size: -
CDR3: CASSSRDRVIDTQYF
DNA: TGTGCCAGCAGCAGCCGGGACAGGGTGATAGATACGCAGTATTTT

D: -
J: TRBJ2-3
V: TRBV9
size: -
CDR3: CASSVGIGGGSDTQYF
DNA: TGTGCCAGCAGCGTAGGTATTGGCGGCGGATCAGATACGCAGTATTTT

D: -
J: TRBJ1-2
V: TRBV7-6
size: -
CDR3: CASSLVQGTNYGYTF
DNA: TGTGCCAGCAGCTTAGTGCAGGGGACTAACTATGGCTACACCTTC

D: -
J: TRBJ1-2
V: TRBV9
size: once
CDR3: CASSVAGDRNYGYTF
DNA: TGTGCCAGCAGCGTAGCAGGGGACCGTAACTATGGCTACACCTTC

D: TRBD1
J: TRBJ1-6
V: TRBV27
size: -
CDR3: CASSSDRGYNNSPLHF
DNA: TGTGCCAGCAGTTCAGACAGGGGTTACAATAATTCACCCCTCCACTTT

D: TRBD1
J: TRBJ2-7
V: TRBV9
size: -
CDR3: CASSLGQGYEQYF
DNA: TGTGCCAGCAGCCTCGGACAGGGATACGAGCAGTACTTC

D: -
J: TRBJ1-1
V: TRBV18
size: -
CDR3: CASSPPGFRDLNTEAFF
DNA: TGTGCCAGCTCACCACCGGGTTTTCGGGACTTGAACACTGAAGCTTTCTTT

D: TRBD1
J: TRBJ1-6
V: TRBV7-2
size: -
CDR3: CASSPGQKNSPLHF
DNA: TGTGCCAGCAGCCCGGGACAGAAGAATTCACCCCTCCACTTT

D: -
J: TRBJ1-1
V: TRBV7-2
size: -
CDR3: CASSLTGGAEAFF
DNA: TGTGCCAGCAGCTTAACTGGAGGAGCTGAAGCTTTCTTT

D: TRBD1
J: TRBJ1-2
V: TRBV4-3
size: -
CDR3: CASSQQQGTRIGYTF
DNA: TGCGCCAGCAGCCAACAACAGGGGACGAGGATTGGCTACACCTTC

D: -
J: TRBJ1-4
V: TRBV4-2
size: -
CDR3: CASSQDWGSGNEKLFF
DNA: TGTGCCAGCAGCCAAGATTGGGGATCAGGGAATGAAAAACTGTTTTTT

D: -
J: TRBJ1-4
V: TRBV19
size: -
CDR3: CASSRLVKEKLFF
DNA: TGTGCCAGTAGTCGGCTAGTGAAGGAAAAACTGTTTTTT

D: -
J: TRBJ2-2
V: TRBV7-2
size: -
CDR3: CASSPRNTGELFF
DNA: TGTGCCAGCAGCCCGCGGAACACCGGGGAGCTGTTTTTT

D: -
J: TRBJ2-3
V: TRBV5-1
size: -
CDR3: CASSSANRGKDTQYF
DNA: TGCGCCAGCAGTTCTGCTAATAGGGGAAAAGATACGCAGTATTTT

D: -
J: TRBJ1-6
V: TRBV28
size: -
CDR3: CASSLRGSAPLHF
DNA: TGTGCCAGCAGCCTCCGGGGTAGTGCACCCCTCCACTTT

D: TRBD1
J: TRBJ2-7
V: TRBV5-6
size: -
CDR3: CASNGQGEPYEQYF
DNA: TGTGCCAGCAACGGACAGGGGGAACCCTACGAGCAGTACTTC

D: -
J: TRBJ2-2
V: TRBV4-2
size: once
CDR3: CASSLSTLGGELFF
DNA: TGTGCCAGCAGCCTCTCTACTCTTGGCGGGGAGCTGTTTTTT

D: -
J: TRBJ1-1
V: TRBV19
size: -
CDR3: CASSFEREAFF
DNA: TGTGCCAGTAGTTTCGAGCGTGAAGCTTTCTTT

D: TRBD2
J: TRBJ2-1
V: TRBV24-1
size: -
CDR3: CATSDLPRTTSLGEQFF
DNA: TGTGCCACCAGTGATTTACCGAGAACGACTAGCTTGGGTGAGCAGTTCTTC

D: -
J: TRBJ1-5
V: TRBV15
size: -
CDR3: CATSREGWTDIYSNQPQHF
DNA: TGTGCCACCAGCAGAGAAGGGTGGACGGACATTTATAGCAATCAGCCCCAGCATTTT

D: -
J: TRBJ2-2
V: TRBV18
size: -
CDR3: CASSPVGQVNRLELFF
DNA: TGTGCCAGCTCACCAGTAGGCCAGGTCAACAGGTTGGAGCTGTTTTTT

D: -
J: TRBJ1-1
V: TRBV27
size: -
CDR3: CASSIIQGSTTEAFF
DNA: TGTGCCAGCAGTATAATTCAGGGTAGCACCACTGAAGCTTTCTTT

D: TRBD1
J: TRBJ2-1
V: TRBV4-3
size: -
CDR3: CASSQGTGSNNEQFF
DNA: TGCGCCAGCAGCCAAGGGACAGGGTCGAACAATGAGCAGTTCTTC

D: TRBD2
J: TRBJ2-7
V: TRBV7-8
size: -
CDR3: CASSSLAVSSYEQYF
DNA: TGTGCCAGCAGCTCCCTAGCGGTTAGCTCCTACGAGCAGTACTTC

D: -
J: TRBJ2-6
V: TRBV6-4
size: many
CDR3: CASSAGSGANVLTF
DNA: TGTGCCAGCAGTGCGGGGTCTGGGGCCAACGTCCTGACTTTC

D: TRBD1
J: TRBJ2-2
V: TRBV6-5
size: few
CDR3: CASKDRGRTGELFF
DNA: TGTGCCAGCAAAGACAGGGGGCGTACCGGGGAGCTGTTTTTT

D: TRBD1
J: TRBJ2-7
V: TRBV2
size: -
CDR3: CASSEQGVYEQYF
DNA: TGTGCCAGCAGTGAACAGGGGGTCTACGAGCAGTACTTC

D: -
J: TRBJ1-1
V: TRBV6-2/TRBV6-3
size: -
CDR3: CASSYTENTEAFF
DNA: TGTGCCAGCAGTTACACAGAGAACACTGAAGCTTTCTTT

D: -
J: TRBJ1-4
V: TRBV7-2
size: -
CDR3: CASSSGGGWEKLFF
DNA: TGTGCCAGCAGCTCCGGGGGGGGTTGGGAAAAACTGTTTTTT

D: TRBD1
J: TRBJ1-1
V: TRBV4-1
size: -
CDR3: CASSQRQGATEAFF
DNA: TGCGCCAGCAGCCAGCGACAGGGCGCCACTGAAGCTTTCTTT

D: -
J: TRBJ1-2
V: TRBV29-1
size: -
CDR3: CSVEDRHSQIYGYTF
DNA: TGCAGCGTTGAAGATCGGCATAGCCAAATCTATGGCTACACCTTC

D: -
J: TRBJ1-2
V: TRBV19
size: -
CDR3: CASSTQAYGYTF
DNA: TGTGCCAGTAGTACCCAGGCCTATGGCTACACCTTC

D: -
J: TRBJ2-7
V: TRBV7-6
size: -
CDR3: CASSSINSDEQYF
DNA: TGTGCCAGCAGCTCAATTAACTCCGACGAGCAGTACTTC

D: -
J: TRBJ1-2
V: TRBV9
size: -
CDR3: CASSVAGWGGYTF
DNA: TGTGCCAGCAGCGTAGCAGGGTGGGGAGGCTACACCTTC

D: -
J: TRBJ1-5
V: TRBV6-2/TRBV6-3
size: -
CDR3: CASSYSSRAQPQHF
DNA: TGTGCCAGCAGTTACTCGTCCAGGGCCCAGCCCCAGCATTTT

D: -
J: TRBJ1-1
V: TRBV19
size: -
CDR3: CASSIRAFF
DNA: TGTGCCAGTAGTATCAGAGCTTTCTTT

D: TRBD2
J: TRBJ2-7
V: TRBV6-5
size: -
CDR3: CAAASGRVYEQYF
DNA: TGTGCCGCAGCTAGCGGGAGGGTCTACGAGCAGTACTTC

D: -
J: TRBJ2-1
V: TRBV3-1/TRBV3-2
size: -
CDR3: CASSQVPLYNEQFF
DNA: TGTGCCAGCAGCCAAGTTCCCCTCTACAATGAGCAGTTCTTC

D: -
J: TRBJ1-1
V: TRBV27
size: -
CDR3: CASSPPGDLNTEAFF
DNA: TGTGCCAGCAGTCCGCCGGGGGACTTGAACACTGAAGCTTTCTTT

D: -
J: TRBJ2-3
V: TRBV4-3
size: -
CDR3: CASSQGPRGTDTQYF
DNA: TGCGCCAGCAGCCAAGGTCCGAGAGGGACAGATACGCAGTATTTT

D: TRBD1
J: TRBJ1-5
V: TRBV7-2
size: -
CDR3: CASSSSGTGQPQHF
DNA: TGTGCCAGCAGCTCCTCAGGGACAGGTCAGCCCCAGCATTTT

D: TRBD2
J: TRBJ2-5
V: TRBV5-5
size: -
CDR3: CASSLARGLAGGIQETQYF
DNA: TGTGCCAGCAGCTTGGCCAGGGGACTAGCGGGGGGCATTCAAGAGACCCAGTACTTC

D: -
J: TRBJ1-5
V: TRBV28
size: -
CDR3: CASTWGQGRNQPQHF
DNA: TGTGCCAGCACTTGGGGGCAGGGCCGTAATCAGCCCCAGCATTTT

D: TRBD2
J: TRBJ2-3
V: TRBV27
size: -
CDR3: CASSLISSGATDTQYF
DNA: TGTGCCAGCAGTTTAATATCTAGCGGGGCCACAGATACGCAGTATTTT

D: -
J: TRBJ2-1
V: TRBV7-2
size: once
CDR3: CASSLGGTAYNEQFF
DNA: TGTGCCAGCAGCTTAGGCGGGACAGCTTACAATGAGCAGTTCTTC

D: -
J: TRBJ1-3
V: TRBV6-2/TRBV6-3
size: -
CDR3: CASSYFGAGNTIYF
DNA: TGTGCCAGCAGTTACTTCGGGGCTGGAAACACCATATATTTT

D: -
J: TRBJ2-7
V: TRBV9
size: once
CDR3: CASSGRSRYEQYF
DNA: TGTGCCAGCAGCGGTAGGAGTCGGTACGAGCAGTACTTC